Each of the 31 T cell receptor beta chains below was sequenced from the same sample in a study of CXCR3-negative and CXCR3-positive naive CD8 T cells. Study results and caveats: Researchers report that CXCR3-positive naive cells carry more hydrophobic TRB CDR3s than CXCR3-negative naive cells.

5' RACE with UMI labels generated the TRB cDNA libraries. TCRdb processed the 5' RACE reads again and assigns one entry to each CDR3 protein, with no DNA. The data include tens of thousands of distinct CDR3 sequences; the top ten clones carry approximately 0.6%. Their antigen targets remain unknown. Sequencing was done on a sample of naive CXCR3+ CD8+ T cells from blood. Sample subset: CD45RO-CCR7+CD27+CD95- naive CD8+ T cells expressing CXCR3 (TNR3+). The source is a human donor in good health. Some clones in this sample may be carry-over from other donors' samples.

The chain has TRBV28 and TRBJ2-1; absent DNA, TCRdb's TRBD1 call cannot be checked. Germline V gives CDR1 MDHEN, CDR2 SYDVKM. CDR3 length: 14 amino acids. The CDR3 here is CASRHSTGGLEQFF.

The V gene is TRBV5-1, the J gene TRBJ2-7; TCRdb proposes TRBD1, but this gene call is untestable without DNA. CDR3 length: 12 amino acids. Germline assignment: CDR1 SGHRS and CDR2 YFSETQ. This CDR3 reads CASRQGGHEQYF.

V usage is TRBV7-9 and J usage is TRBJ1-2; without DNA, the TCRdb call of TRBD1 cannot be checked. From germline, CDR1 is SEHNR and CDR2 FQNEAQ (reference sequence). There are 17 residues in the CDR3. The CDR3: CASSYTKPLQGPYGYTF.

The chain links TRBV28 to TRBJ1-4. Germline V gene data show CDR1 as MDHEN and CDR2 as SYDVKM. The CDR3 covers 14 residues. The CDR3 sequence is CASTMGMTNEKLFF.

The J gene is TRBJ2-2, the V gene TRBV12-3 or TRBV12-4. The CDR3 totals 14 residues. This CDR3 reads CASSSTSNTGELFF.

The genes are TRBV6-6 and TRBJ1-2. The CDR3 spans 16 residues. From germline, CDR1 is MNHNY and CDR2 SVGAGI (reference sequence). The CDR3 is CASSYSSQGPNYGYTF.

J is TRBJ2-1 and V is TRBV20-1; no DNA is available, so the TRBD1 call from TCRdb remains unchecked. The CDR3 consists of 15 residues. CDR1 is DFQATT and CDR2 is SNEGSKA in the germline V gene (reference sequence). The CDR3: CSASSPGGKYNEQFF.

This chain links TRBV6-2 or TRBV6-3 with TRBJ2-1; TCRdb lists TRBD2, though no DNA is available to test this call. The CDR3 is 18 residues long. Looked up from germline, CDR1 is MNHEY and CDR2 is SVGEGT. The CDR3 reads CASSYSKWREGPGDEQFF.

This sequence joins TRBV29-1 and TRBJ2-2. The length of the CDR3 is 11 residues. CDR1 and CDR2 (germline): SQVTM, ANQGSEA. The CDR3 is CSVEFSGELFF.

This chain uses TRBV30 with TRBJ2-1; TCRdb selects TRBD1, and the lack of DNA leaves this call unchecked. The germline V gene has CDR1 GTSNPN and CDR2 SVGIG (reference sequence). The CDR3 contains 16 residues. CDR3 loop: CAWSGGRHATQGLGFF.

V gene TRBV6-6 combines with J gene TRBJ2-3; TCRdb lists TRBD1, though no DNA is available to test this call. Germline CDR1 is MNHNY and CDR2 is SVGAGI (reference sequence). The CDR3 runs 16 residues. This CDR3 reads CASSEWDSPSTDTQYF.

CDR3 amino acids: CASSFYGSGRPNTGELFF. This chain connects TRBV28 to TRBJ2-2; TCRdb's assignment of TRBD1 cannot be checked, as there is no DNA. This CDR3 is 18 amino acids long. Germline V gives CDR1 MDHEN, CDR2 SYDVKM.

The gene calls are TRBV4-2 and TRBJ2-5; TCRdb gives TRBD2 as the D gene, but with no DNA this cannot be confirmed. The CDR3 covers 18 residues. Germline loops: CDR1 LGHNA, CDR2 YNFKEQ. The CDR3 loop reads CASSQAGGLAGNQETQYF.

The chain carries TRBV4-2 and TRBJ2-7; TCRdb selects TRBD1, and the lack of DNA leaves this call unchecked. CDR1 is LGHNA, CDR2 YNFKEQ, per germline. CDR3 size: 15 residues. CDR3 protein: CASSQGDRPTYEQYF.

This rearrangement joins TRBV28 to TRBJ2-3. The CDR3 loop spans 11 amino acids. CDR1 is MDHEN, CDR2 SYDVKM, per germline. CDR3 protein: CASSFSDTQYF.

The CDR3 reads CASSLAPGQGAAGYTF. The rearrangement uses TRBV5-1 and TRBJ1-2; there is no DNA to check the TCRdb D call of TRBD1. CDR3 length: 16 amino acids. Germline lookup yields CDR1 SGHRS and CDR2 YFSETQ.

The V gene is TRBV6-2 or TRBV6-3, the J gene TRBJ2-1. This CDR3 spans 12 amino acids. Germline V lookup: CDR1 MNHEY, CDR2 SVGEGT. CDR3 in amino acids: CASSFLYNEQFF.

The rearrangement uses TRBV28 and TRBJ1-1; the D gene TCRdb calls, TRBD1, cannot be checked with no DNA. The germline gives CDR1 MDHEN, CDR2 SYDVKM. The CDR3 totals 14 residues. CDR3 protein: CASSLWGARTEAFF.

The gene calls are TRBV7-6 and TRBJ2-7; the TCRdb D gene call, TRBD1, has no DNA to confirm it. This CDR3 region has 13 residues. In germline, CDR1 is SGHVS, CDR2 FNYEAQ. CDR3 residues: CASSPPPGREQYF.

The V and J genes are TRBV27 and TRBJ2-3; with no DNA, the TCRdb D assignment of TRBD2 cannot be verified. The germline V gene encodes CDR1 MNHEY and CDR2 SMNVEV (reference sequence). CDR3 length: 16 residues. This chain's CDR3 is CASSFQGAPGPDTQYF.

The rearrangement joins TRBV28 to TRBJ2-7; TCRdb selects TRBD1, and the lack of DNA leaves this call unchecked. The CDR3 is 15 amino acids. Looked up from germline, CDR1 is MDHEN and CDR2 is SYDVKM. CDR3 loop: CASSSWTQGSYEQYF.

This chain uses TRBV6-2 or TRBV6-3 with TRBJ2-1; TCRdb outputs TRBD1, but without DNA this stays unchecked. The CDR3 length is 15 residues. Germline V gene lookup returns CDR1 MNHEY and CDR2 SVGEGT. The CDR3 spells CASSYSGEGGNEQFF.

The CDR3 is CASSFARRSETQYF. V usage is TRBV12-3 or TRBV12-4 and J usage is TRBJ2-5. This CDR3 has 14 amino acids.

The rearrangement uses TRBV7-9 and TRBJ2-1; as DNA is missing, the TRBD2 call by TCRdb cannot be tested. The CDR3 is 16 residues long. The V gene's germline CDR1 is SEHNR and CDR2 FQNEAQ (reference sequence). The CDR3 here is CASSTREAISYNEQFF.

V gene TRBV14 combines with J gene TRBJ1-1; TCRdb's assignment of TRBD1 cannot be checked, as there is no DNA. Germline loops: CDR1 SGHDN, CDR2 FVKESK. There are 13 residues in the CDR3. The CDR3 sequence is CPSSQGGLTEAFF.

The chain recombines TRBV12-3 or TRBV12-4 with TRBJ2-1; TCRdb reports TRBD1, a call that lacks DNA to check it against. The length of the CDR3 is 15 residues. The chain's CDR3 is CASSASGGEGDEKFF.

V gene TRBV6-1 combines with J gene TRBJ2-1. CDR1 and CDR2 from the germline V gene are MNHNS and SASEGT. The CDR3 loop spans 13 amino acids. The CDR3 sequence: CASSMSGQSKQFF.

This chain links TRBV7-2 with TRBJ2-7. This CDR3 has 13 amino acids. CDR1 is SGHTA, CDR2 FQGNSA, per germline. The CDR3 sequence is CASSLELIYEQYF.

The V and J genes are TRBV4-1 and TRBJ1-2. Germline V gives CDR1 MGHRA, CDR2 YSYEKL. The CDR3 length is 14 residues. The CDR3 protein is CASSQDMETGGYTF.

The V and J genes are TRBV6-2 or TRBV6-3 and TRBJ2-1; the TCRdb call, TRBD2, lacks DNA for checking. Germline CDR1 and CDR2: MNHEY and SVGEGT. The CDR3 runs to 14 residues. CDR3 loop: CASEPSGNYNEQFF.

This sequence joins TRBV5-1 and TRBJ1-5. The CDR3 is made up of 15 amino acids. Germline lookup yields CDR1 SGHRS and CDR2 YFSETQ. The CDR3 region is CASSPEGPGLEPQHF.